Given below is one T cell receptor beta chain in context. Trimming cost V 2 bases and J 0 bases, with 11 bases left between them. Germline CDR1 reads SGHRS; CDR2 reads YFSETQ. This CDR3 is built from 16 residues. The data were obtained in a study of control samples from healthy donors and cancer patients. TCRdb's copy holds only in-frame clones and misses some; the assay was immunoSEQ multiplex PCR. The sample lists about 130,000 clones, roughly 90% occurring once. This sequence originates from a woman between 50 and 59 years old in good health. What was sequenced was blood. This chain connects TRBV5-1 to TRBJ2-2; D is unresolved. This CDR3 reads CASSFPSNSNTGELFF. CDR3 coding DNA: TGCGCCAGCAGCTTCCCCAGCAACTCGAACACCGGGGAGCTGTTTTTT.